The 23 T cell receptor beta chains in this list originate from one sample, sequenced in a study of cytomegalovirus exposure and HLA in healthy donors. PCR employed 60 Vbeta and 13 Jbeta primers. The repertoire was sequenced with immunoSEQ multiplex PCR; TCRdb's copy has only in-frame clones and lacks some. This sample's table reports 150,000 or so clones. Sequencing used PBMCs. Receptors originate from a woman aged 60-70 years in good health and CMV-seronegative.

The chain combines TRBV2 with TRBJ2-3; D is uncertain. V was clipped by 6 bases and J by 2 bases, with 6 bases between them. This CDR3 is 12 amino acids long. Germline CDR1 is SNHLY and CDR2 is FYNNEI. The CDR3 nucleotides read TGTGCCAGCAGGCCCTACACAGATACGCAGTATTTT. Translated: CASRPYTDTQYF.

The V and J genes are TRBV12-5 and TRBJ1-1; D might be TRBD1 (6 bases). V was pared by 6 bases and J by 1 base, with 12 bases between. This CDR3 has 14 amino acids. CDR1 is LGHNT, CDR2 FRNRAP, per germline. The CDR3 is CASGTRTANTEAFF. As DNA, the CDR3 is TGTGCTAGTGGAACCCGGACAGCGAACACTGAAGCTTTCTTT.

The V call is TRBV7-3, the J call TRBJ2-7; D is perhaps TRBD1 (5 bases). The CDR3 consists of 13 residues. Per germline, CDR1 SGHTA and CDR2 FQGTGA. V was pared by 0 bases and J by 4 bases, with 7 bases between. CDR3 nucleotide sequence: TGTGCCAGCAGCTTAACCAGGGAATACGAGCAGTACTTC. It is translated as CASSLTREYEQYF. Supplemented by reference TRBV7-3 and TRBJ2-7, the full variable domain reads GAGVSQTPSNKVTEKGKYVELRCDPISGHTALYWYRQSLGQGPEFLIYFQGTGAADDSGLPNDRFFAVRPEGSVSTLKIQRTERGDSAVYLCASSLTREYEQYFGPGTRLTVT.

The gene calls are TRBV5-1 and TRBJ2-5, with D hard to call. CDR1 is SGHRS, CDR2 YFSETQ, per germline. Trimming pared 0 bases from V and 3 bases from J, leaving 12 bases between. The CDR3 sequence is 15 residues long. As DNA, the CDR3 is TGCGCCAGCAGCTTGGAAACTCCCCGAGAAGAGACCCAGTACTTC. Protein product: CASSLETPREETQYF.

This chain connects TRBV5-6 to TRBJ1-1; 8 nucleotides match TRBD1. The CDR3 loop spans 14 amino acids. Germline V lookup: CDR1 SGHDT, CDR2 YYEEEE. The ends lost 6 bases at V and 1 base at J; junction bases unmatched: 5. The chain's CDR3 is CASTHDRGNTEAFF. DNA of the CDR3: TGTGCCAGCACTCACGACAGGGGGAACACTGAAGCTTTCTTT.

This chain joins TRBV7-9 and TRBJ1-2; 7 bases are shared with TRBD1. Germline-derived CDR1 and CDR2 are SEHNR and FQNEAQ (reference sequence). The CDR3 runs to 13 residues. V trimming: 1 base; J trimming: 8 bases; junction bases outside the gene matches: 4. DNA for the CDR3: TGTGCCAGCAGCTTAGGGGACAGAGGGGGCTACACCTTC. Protein sequence: CASSLGDRGGYTF.

CDR3 protein: CASSDLAGERTEAFF. The DNA of the CDR3 is TGTGCCAGCAGTGATCTCGCAGGGGAAAGGACTGAAGCTTTCTTT. The V call is TRBV25-1, the J call TRBJ1-1; a possible D gene is TRBD1 (6 bases). V lost 3 bases to trimming and J lost 5 bases, with 16 bases between them. Germline V gives CDR1 MGHDK, CDR2 SYGVNS. This CDR3 is built from 15 residues.

This chain connects TRBV6-5 to TRBJ2-7, with 9 bases fitting TRBD1. The CDR3 contains 14 residues. The germline V gene encodes CDR1 MNHEY and CDR2 SVGAGI. V gave up 0 bases and J gave up 3 bases; unmatched junction bases: 0. The CDR3 coding sequence is TGTGCCAGCAGTTACTCGACAGGGGGCTACGAGCAGTACTTC. It translates to CASSYSTGGYEQYF.

This chain uses TRBV5-4 with TRBJ2-1, with D tentatively TRBD2 (5 bases). The V gene's germline CDR1 is SGHNT and CDR2 YYREEE (reference sequence). V dropped 4 bases and J dropped 6 bases, with 8 bases sitting between them. The CDR3 is 12 residues long. The CDR3 coding sequence is TGTGCCAGCAGCCCTACTAGCAATGAGCAGTTCTTC. Its protein product is CASSPTSNEQFF.

The chain employs TRBV7-8 and TRBJ2-7; possibly TRBD2 for D (6 bases). The CDR3 is 14 amino acids. Germline CDR1 SGHVS, CDR2 FQNEAQ. V gave up 3 bases and J gave up 1 base, with 10 bases separating them. CDR3 nucleotides: TGTGCCAGCAGCTTTTGGCGGGATTCCTACGAGCAGTACTTC. Amino acid sequence: CASSFWRDSYEQYF. Looking up the rest from reference TRBV7-8 and TRBJ2-7 gives the full variable domain: GAGVSQSPRYKVAKRGQDVALRCDPISGHVSLFWYQQALGQGPEFLTYFQNEAQLDKSGLPSDRFFAERPEGSVSTLKIQRTQQEDSAVYLCASSFWRDSYEQYFGPGTRLTVT.

V and J are TRBV7-2 and TRBJ2-7; 7 bases line up with TRBD1. This CDR3 has 15 amino acids. CDR1 and CDR2 (germline): SGHTA, FQGNSA. Unmatched junction bases numbered 11, after V lost 5 bases and J lost 4 bases. The CDR3 sequence: CASSAPGQGVYEQYF. The CDR3 DNA follows: TGTGCCAGCAGCGCCCCGGGGCAGGGGGTTTACGAGCAGTACTTC.

The V gene is TRBV9, the J gene TRBJ1-3; the D is unclear. The CDR3 has 16 residues. The ends were cut back, 0 bases at V and 0 bases at J, with 10 bases in the middle. Per germline, CDR1 SGDLS and CDR2 YYNGEE. CDR3 residues: CASSVGIGSSGNTIYF. The CDR3 coding sequence is TGTGCCAGCAGCGTAGGAATCGGGAGCTCTGGAAACACCATATATTTT.

The chain links TRBV15 to TRBJ2-2; 11 bases align to TRBD2. The CDR3 covers 19 residues. CDR1 and CDR2 from the germline V gene are LNHNV and YYDKDF (reference sequence). Unmatched junction bases numbered 11, after V lost 5 bases and J lost 0 bases. CDR3 bases: TGTGCCACCAGCCCCCACATATTAGCGGGAGGGACGAACACCGGGGAGCTGTTTTTT. Encoded protein: CATSPHILAGGTNTGELFF.

With regard to this clone: This CDR3 is also generated by other DNA sequences in the sample. The chain joins TRBV19 to TRBJ2-1, with TRBD1 as a possible D gene (6 bases). Germline V gene lookup returns CDR1 LNHDA and CDR2 SQIVND (reference sequence). This CDR3 comprises 14 residues. DNA for the CDR3: TGTGCTACAGGGCCCACCACCTCCTACAATGAGCAGTTCTTC. Translated: CATGPTTSYNEQFF.

The chain recombines TRBV15 with TRBJ2-3, with 11 nucleotides matching TRBD2. V lost 0 bases and J lost 1; bases outside the gene matches: 0. CDR1 LNHNV and CDR2 YYDKDF come from the germline V gene (reference sequence). This CDR3 is 16 amino acids long. For the CDR3, the DNA is TGTGCCACCAGCAGAGAACTAGCGGGGGGCACAGATACGCAGTATTTT. It specifies CATSRELAGGTDTQYF.

The chain employs TRBV5-1 and TRBJ1-1; 7 bases align to TRBD1. Germline CDR1 reads SGHRS; CDR2 reads YFSETQ. V shed 4 bases and J 4 bases; nucleotides not matched to a gene: 7. This CDR3 region has 14 residues. CDR3 in DNA: TGCGCCAGCAGCCCCCAACAGGGGTTCACTGAAGCTTTCTTT. Amino acids: CASSPQQGFTEAFF.

The chain carries TRBV7-3 and TRBJ2-2; a weak D match, TRBD2 (5 bases). The CDR3 loop spans 14 amino acids. Trimming took off 4 bases at V and 3 bases at J, with 9 bases between the two ends. The germline CDR1 and CDR2 sequences are SGHTA and FQGTGA. CDR3 region: CASSSGVYTGELFF. In nucleotides, the CDR3 is TGTGCCAGCAGCTCCGGGGTTTACACCGGGGAGCTGTTTTTT.

J is TRBJ1-4 and V is TRBV9, with TRBD1 identical over 9 bases. The CDR3 totals 15 residues. Unmatched junction bases numbered 4, after V lost 0 bases and J lost 7 bases. CDR1 SGDLS and CDR2 YYNGEE come from the germline V gene. The CDR3, as DNA: TGTGCCAGCAGCGTAGACAGGGGGCGAGGTGAAAAACTGTTTTTT. This sequence encodes CASSVDRGRGEKLFF.

This sequence joins TRBV6-5 and TRBJ2-5; D is unclear. The CDR3 sequence is 15 residues long. Germline V gene sequence: CDR1 MNHEY, CDR2 SVGAGI. Between the trimmed V and J ends, which lost 0 bases and 4 bases, there was a span of 12 bases. CDR3 in DNA: TGTGCCAGCAGTTACTCCCCAACTGTCCCAGAGACCCAGTACTTC. Translated, it gives CASSYSPTVPETQYF.

The gene calls are TRBV28 and TRBJ1-1, with TRBD1 matching 10 bases. CDR1 MDHEN and CDR2 SYDVKM come from the germline V gene. V gave up 6 bases and J gave up 4 bases; unmatched junction bases: 8. The length of the CDR3 is 15 residues. CDR3 sequence reads: CASSLGGQGRTEAFF. CDR3 bases: TGTGCCAGCAGCCTCGGGGGACAGGGGCGCACTGAAGCTTTCTTT. Full variable domain (remainder filled in from reference TRBV28 and TRBJ1-1): DVKVTQSSRYLVKRTGEKVFLECVQDMDHENMFWYRQDPGLGLRLIYFSYDVKMKEKGDIPEGYSVSREKKERFSLILESASTNQTSMYLCASSLGGQGRTEAFFGQGTRLTVV.

The chain is built from TRBV6-5 and TRBJ1-2; TRBD1 matches at 7 bases. V lost 6 bases and J lost 3; bases outside the gene matches: 7. In germline, CDR1 is MNHEY, CDR2 SVGAGI. The CDR3 runs to 14 residues. This chain's CDR3 is CASSETGPYYGYTF. CDR3 in DNA: TGTGCCAGCAGCGAGACAGGGCCATACTATGGCTACACCTTC.

The gene calls are TRBV6-5 and TRBJ2-1; TRBD2 aligns across 7 bases. V dropped 8 bases and J dropped 0; count of bases not matched to a gene: 7. The CDR3 length is 15 residues. Germline CDR1 reads MNHEY; CDR2 reads SVGAGI. The CDR3 protein is CASSRGGSSYNEQFF. CDR3 coding DNA: TGTGCCAGCTCCCGGGGCGGGAGCTCCTACAATGAGCAGTTCTTC.

V gene TRBV27 combines with J gene TRBJ2-6, with D maybe TRBD1 (5 bases). The CDR3 has 15 residues. Germline V gives CDR1 MNHEY, CDR2 SMNVEV (reference sequence). V dropped 6 bases and J dropped 4 bases, with 13 bases sitting between them. This chain's CDR3 is CASSKVGVGANVLTF. CDR3 coding DNA: TGTGCCAGCAGCAAAGTAGGGGTCGGGGCCAACGTCCTGACTTTC.